The next 26 T cell receptor beta chains were all read from a single sample in a study of CD8 T cells in ankylosing spondylitis. TCRdb used MiXCR to reprocess the 5' RACE reads, holding one entry per CDR3 protein. The sample yields hundreds of thousands of distinct CDR3 sequences, 10% to 15% seen once. These receptors' targets are unknown. Whole-study findings and limits: Ankylosing spondylitis blood seemed to carry a telltale TCR beta motif made of roughly eight highly homologous variants.

The sequencing sample was made of blood, either unsorted or a sorted T cell fraction (not recorded which). The source of these receptors is a male donor with ankylosing spondylitis.

This clonotype was observed a few times. The DNA of the CDR3 is TGCAGTGCTCCCTTTCGGGGGGTTGGTGAGCAGTTCTTC. Residues: CSAPFRGVGEQFF. The chain has TRBV20-1 and TRBJ2-1, with 7 bases fitting TRBD2. V dropped 5 bases and J dropped 9; count of bases not matched to a gene: 10. Germline-derived CDR1 and CDR2 are DFQATT and SNEGSKA (reference sequence). The CDR3 loop spans 13 amino acids.

For the CDR3, the DNA is TGCAGTGCTGGCCGGGGTACCTACGAGCAGTACTTC. As protein: CSAGRGTYEQYF. V gene TRBV20-1 combines with J gene TRBJ2-7, with D perhaps matching TRBD2 (5 bases). Germline CDR1 DFQATT, CDR2 SNEGSKA (reference sequence). The V end lost 5 bases, the J end lost 2 bases, and 10 bases lay between the germline ends. The CDR3 length is 12 residues.

This clonotype was seen a few times. The chain combines TRBV7-2 with TRBJ2-5; no clear D. The germline V gene encodes CDR1 SGHTA and CDR2 FQGNSA. The CDR3 has 12 amino acids. V shed 8 bases and J shed 5 bases, with 12 bases lying between them. In nucleotides, the CDR3 is TGTGCCAGCCACGGGTTTGGGGAGACCCAGTACTTC. Translating gives CASHGFGETQYF.

This chain links TRBV9 with TRBJ2-1; D is undetermined. V was clipped by 2 bases and J by 3 bases, with 12 bases between them. Germline values: CDR1 SGDLS, CDR2 YYNGEE. This CDR3 region has 15 residues. The CDR3 DNA reads TGTGCCAGCAGCGTGACCGCGCTTGGCTACAATGAGCAGTTCTTC. It codes for CASSVTALGYNEQFF.

V usage is TRBV5-1 and J usage is TRBJ2-5, with TRBD2 matching over 7 bases. The CDR3 covers 14 residues. Germline CDR1 is SGHRS and CDR2 is YFSETQ. The junction had 6 bases not matched to a gene; V was cut back by 0 bases and J by 7 bases. This chain's CDR3 is CASSLDGLEGTQYF. For the CDR3, the DNA is TGCGCCAGCAGCTTGGACGGACTAGAGGGGACCCAGTACTTC.

The chain combines TRBV24-1 with TRBJ2-1; 10 nucleotides align to TRBD1. The length of the CDR3 is 13 residues. With 4 bases clipped from V and 14 bases from J, the junction kept 7 bases outside the gene matches. Germline V CDR1 and CDR2: KGHDR, SFDVKD. This CDR3 reads CATSETGTGDKFF. CDR3 bases: TGTGCCACCAGTGAGACCGGGACAGGGGACAAGTTCTTC.

This clonotype was seen ten or more times. This chain joins TRBV4-3 and TRBJ2-1; 8 bases match TRBD1. Germline CDR1 is LGHNA and CDR2 is YSLEER. The CDR3 is 16 amino acids. Unmatched junction bases numbered 8, after V lost 3 bases and J lost 4 bases. The CDR3 protein is CASSHTGTGLYNEQFF. The CDR3 region has the DNA TGCGCCAGCAGCCACACCGGGACAGGACTTTACAATGAGCAGTTCTTC.

In this sample, this clonotype turned up a few times. V usage is TRBV2 and J usage is TRBJ2-2; 14 bases line up with TRBD2. CDR1 SNHLY and CDR2 FYNNEI come from the germline V gene. The CDR3 spans 15 residues. V shed 6 bases, J shed 8 bases, and the junction held 5 bases outside the gene matches. CDR3 DNA sequence: TGTGCCAGCAGCGGGACTAGCGGGAGACGGGGGGAGCTGTTTTTT. Translated, it gives CASSGTSGRRGELFF.

This clonotype has at least ten counts. The CDR3 region has the DNA TGCAGTGCTAGGCTTAAGTCGTCCGGCTACACCTTC. This encodes CSARLKSSGYTF. V and J are TRBV20-1 and TRBJ1-2; D is uncertain. V was clipped by 3 bases and J by 8 bases, with 13 bases between them. Germline assignment: CDR1 DFQATT and CDR2 SNEGSKA (reference sequence). The CDR3 covers 12 residues.

The sample holds many counts of this clonotype. The chain combines TRBV7-2 with TRBJ2-2; no definite D call. The CDR3 runs to 13 residues. Per the germline V gene, CDR1 is SGHTA and CDR2 is FQGNSA. V was pared by 5 bases and J by 4 bases, with 8 bases between. In DNA form, the CDR3 reads TGTGCCAGCAGCCCCGGTCCCACCGGGGAGCTGTTTTTT. Protein: CASSPGPTGELFF.

This clonotype was counted many times. The J gene is TRBJ2-3, the V gene TRBV4-3; D unresolved. CDR3 length equals 14 residues. The V end lost 0 bases, the J end lost 2 bases, and 6 bases lay between the germline ends. Germline assignment: CDR1 LGHNA and CDR2 YSLEER. Written as DNA, the CDR3 is TGCGCCAGCAGCCAAGATGACCCCACAGATACGCAGTATTTT. This sequence encodes CASSQDDPTDTQYF.

The rearrangement uses TRBV7-9 and TRBJ1-2; 9 nucleotides match TRBD1. The CDR3 extends over 13 amino acids. Trimming removed 5 bases from V and 6 bases from J; junction bases left unmatched: 4. Germline V lookup: CDR1 SEHNR, CDR2 FQNEAQ (reference sequence). The CDR3 region is CASSRTGDDGYTF. The CDR3 nucleotides are TGTGCCAGCAGCAGGACAGGGGATGATGGCTACACCTTC.

The sample holds many counts of this clonotype. The J gene is TRBJ2-5, the V gene TRBV10-3; tentatively, D is TRBD2 (6 bases). V was trimmed by 6 bases and J by 5 bases, leaving 13 bases between them. Germline CDR1 and CDR2: ENHRY and SYGVKD. The CDR3 is made up of 13 amino acids. CDR3 DNA sequence: TGTGCCATCAGCGCAGGGAGCGGGGAGACCCAGTACTTC. This encodes CAISAGSGETQYF.

This clonotype has a count of ten or more. This chain connects TRBV27 to TRBJ2-2; no firm D call. CDR1 MNHEY and CDR2 SMNVEV come from the germline V gene (reference sequence). The ends were cut back, 6 bases at V and 1 base at J, with 6 bases in the middle. The CDR3 consists of 13 residues. CDR3 loop: CASSLRNTGELFF. CDR3 bases: TGTGCCAGCAGCTTGCGGAACACCGGGGAGCTGTTTTTT.

This clonotype was observed a handful of times. The CDR3 here is CSAPNGRAGNEQFF. In nucleotides, the CDR3 is TGCAGTGCACCGAACGGGAGGGCTGGTAATGAGCAGTTCTTC. This chain connects TRBV20-1 to TRBJ2-1; 8 bases are shared with TRBD2. Germline V gene lookup returns CDR1 DFQATT and CDR2 SNEGSKA (reference sequence). Trimming at V came to 6 bases and at J to 7 bases, leaving 11 bases not matched to a gene. The CDR3 spans 14 residues.

The chain joins TRBV6-1 to TRBJ1-2; D remains ambiguous. This CDR3 comprises 12 residues. The ends were cut back, 3 bases at V and 8 bases at J, with 10 bases in the middle. Germline loops: CDR1 MNHNS, CDR2 SASEGT. The CDR3 DNA reads TGTGCCAGCAGTGAGGAAATCTGGGGCTACACCTTC. The encoded protein is CASSEEIWGYTF.

The rearrangement joins TRBV6-5 to TRBJ1-2, with 7 bases lining up with TRBD1. Trimming took 2 bases from V and 4 from J; bases not matched to a gene: 7. The length of the CDR3 is 15 residues. Germline values: CDR1 MNHEY, CDR2 SVGAGI. The DNA for the CDR3 is TGTGCCAGCAGTTACGGGGTAGGGGGCTTCTATGGCTACACCTTC. Translating it yields CASSYGVGGFYGYTF.

This clonotype has ten or more counts. The CDR3 region is CASRIPGSDEKLFF. The CDR3 DNA sequence: TGCGCCAGCAGGATACCGGGGAGCGATGAAAAACTGTTTTTT. The chain carries TRBV5-1 and TRBJ1-4; no reliable D call. V lost 5 bases and J lost 6, with 14 bases in between. The CDR3 has 14 amino acids. CDR1 and CDR2 (germline): SGHRS, YFSETQ.

The chain carries TRBV2 and TRBJ2-3, with 10 nucleotides matching TRBD1. Trimming at V came to 5 bases and at J to 6 bases, leaving 5 bases not matched to a gene. The CDR3 length is 14 residues. Germline V gene lookup returns CDR1 SNHLY and CDR2 FYNNEI. The CDR3 here is CASSTDRGEDTQYF. The CDR3 DNA is TGTGCCAGCAGTACGGACAGGGGGGAGGATACGCAGTATTTT. Variable domain in full (rest from reference TRBV2 and TRBJ2-3): EPEVTQTPSHQVTQMGQEVILRCVPISNHLYFYWYRQILGQKVEFLVSFYNNEISEKSEIFDDQFSVERPDGSNFTLKIRSTKLEDSAMYFCASSTDRGEDTQYFGPGTRLTVL.

The chain combines TRBV6-5 with TRBJ2-5; a possible D gene is TRBD2 (5 bases). The ends were cut back, 10 bases at V and 2 bases at J, with 8 bases in the middle. Germline CDR1 reads MNHEY; CDR2 reads SVGAGI. CDR3 size: 11 residues. This CDR3 reads CATWRQETQYF. CDR3 coding DNA: TGTGCCACGTGGAGGCAAGAGACCCAGTACTTC.

This clonotype was picked up many times. V usage is TRBV24-1 and J usage is TRBJ1-5; 7 bases fit TRBD1. The CDR3 consists of 15 residues. Germline CDR1 and CDR2: KGHDR and SFDVKD. Trimming cost V 4 bases and J 4 bases; bases outside gene matches: 6. The CDR3 DNA reads as TGTGCCACCAGTGACGGGCAGGGGGATAATCAGCCCCAGCATTTT. This codes for CATSDGQGDNQPQHF.

There are many counts of this clonotype. The chain couples TRBV7-8 to TRBJ1-6; 8 bases map to TRBD1. After removal of 2 bases from V and 7 bases from J, the junction contained 1 base not matched to a gene. The CDR3 totals 14 residues. CDR1 and CDR2 (germline): SGHVS, FQNEAQ. CDR3 in amino acids: CASSLRTGNSPLHF. The CDR3 coding sequence is TGTGCCAGCAGCTTAAGGACAGGGAATTCACCCCTCCACTTT.

CDR3 region: CAISEKADTQYF. CDR3 nucleotides: TGTGCCATCAGTGAGAAGGCAGATACGCAGTATTTT. The rearrangement links TRBV10-3 to TRBJ2-3; D is undetermined. The germline V gene has CDR1 ENHRY and CDR2 SYGVKD. Trimming took 2 bases from V and 4 from J, leaving 4 bases between them. The CDR3 runs to 12 residues.

This chain uses TRBV20-1 with TRBJ1-1, with D perhaps matching TRBD1 (5 bases). The length of the CDR3 is 13 residues. Germline CDR1 DFQATT, CDR2 SNEGSKA (reference sequence). Between the trimmed V and J ends, which lost 6 bases and 4 bases, there was a span of 15 bases. CDR3 bases: TGCAGTGCCCTGAGGAGGAGGGGCACTGAAGCTTTCTTT. Translating it yields CSALRRRGTEAFF.

In its sample, this clonotype was seen a few times. The chain combines TRBV7-9 with TRBJ2-7; D may match TRBD1 or TRBD2 (5 bases each). CDR1 and CDR2 (germline): SEHNR, FQNEAQ (reference sequence). V was shortened by 4 bases and J by 3 bases, with 16 bases between the two germline ends. The CDR3 runs to 15 residues. This chain's CDR3 is CASSSIVLGDYEQYF. CDR3 sequence (DNA): TGTGCCAGCAGCTCTATCGTCCTGGGGGACTACGAGCAGTACTTC.

This clonotype came up once. The CDR3 loop is CASSFSGGDTGELFF. The CDR3 DNA follows: TGCGCCAGCAGCTTTAGCGGGGGCGACACCGGGGAGCTGTTTTTT. V is TRBV5-1 and J is TRBJ2-2; 9 bases are a match to TRBD2. The ends lost 2 bases at V and 3 bases at J; junction bases unmatched: 2. CDR3 size: 15 residues. Germline V gene lookup returns CDR1 SGHRS and CDR2 YFSETQ. Full variable domain (remainder filled in from reference TRBV5-1 and TRBJ2-2): KAGVTQTPRYLIKTRGQQVTLSCSPISGHRSVSWYQQTPGQGLQFLFEYFSETQRNKGNFPGRFSGRQFSNSRSEMNVSTLELGDSALYLCASSFSGGDTGELFFGEGSRLTVL.